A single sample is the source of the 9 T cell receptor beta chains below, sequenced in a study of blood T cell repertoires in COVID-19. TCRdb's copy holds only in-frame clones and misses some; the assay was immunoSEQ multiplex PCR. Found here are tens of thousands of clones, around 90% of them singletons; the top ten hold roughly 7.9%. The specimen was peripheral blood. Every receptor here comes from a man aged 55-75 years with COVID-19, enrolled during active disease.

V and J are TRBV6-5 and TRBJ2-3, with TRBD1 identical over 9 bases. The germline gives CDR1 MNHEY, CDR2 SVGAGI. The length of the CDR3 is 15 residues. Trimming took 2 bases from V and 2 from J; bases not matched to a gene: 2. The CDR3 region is CASSYRQGVTDTQYF. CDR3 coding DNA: TGTGCCAGCAGTTACCGACAGGGGGTCACAGATACGCAGTATTTT.

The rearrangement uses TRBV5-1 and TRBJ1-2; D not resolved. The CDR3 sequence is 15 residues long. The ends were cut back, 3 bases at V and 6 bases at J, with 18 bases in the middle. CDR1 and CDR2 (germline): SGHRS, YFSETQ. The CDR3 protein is CASSWEVGVSDGYTF. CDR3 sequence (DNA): TGCGCCAGCAGCTGGGAGGTTGGCGTTTCCGATGGCTACACCTTC.

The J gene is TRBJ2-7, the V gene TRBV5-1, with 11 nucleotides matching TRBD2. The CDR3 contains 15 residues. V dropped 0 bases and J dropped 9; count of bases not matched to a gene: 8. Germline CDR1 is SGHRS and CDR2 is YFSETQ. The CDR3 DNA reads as TGCGCCAGCAGCTTGGCCGATAGCGGGAGGGACGGGCAGTACTTC. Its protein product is CASSLADSGRDGQYF.

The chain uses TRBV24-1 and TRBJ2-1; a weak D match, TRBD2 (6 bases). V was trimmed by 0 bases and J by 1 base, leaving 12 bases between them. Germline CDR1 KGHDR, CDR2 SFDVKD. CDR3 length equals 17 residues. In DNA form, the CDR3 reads TGTGCCACCAGTGATTTGTCCTCAGGACTATCCTACAATGAGCAGTTCTTC. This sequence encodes CATSDLSSGLSYNEQFF.

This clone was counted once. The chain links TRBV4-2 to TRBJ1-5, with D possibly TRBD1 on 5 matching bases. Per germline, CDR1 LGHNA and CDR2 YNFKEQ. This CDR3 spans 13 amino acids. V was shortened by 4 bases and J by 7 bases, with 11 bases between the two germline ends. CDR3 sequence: CASSLDIPQPQHF. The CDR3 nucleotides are TGTGCCAGCAGCCTGGACATACCCCAGCCCCAGCATTTT.

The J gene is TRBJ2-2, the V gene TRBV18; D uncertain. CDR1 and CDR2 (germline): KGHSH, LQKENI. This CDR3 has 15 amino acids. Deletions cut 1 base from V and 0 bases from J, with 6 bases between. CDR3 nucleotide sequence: TGTGCCAGCTCACCACTCGGGTCGAACACCGGGGAGCTGTTTTTT. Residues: CASSPLGSNTGELFF.

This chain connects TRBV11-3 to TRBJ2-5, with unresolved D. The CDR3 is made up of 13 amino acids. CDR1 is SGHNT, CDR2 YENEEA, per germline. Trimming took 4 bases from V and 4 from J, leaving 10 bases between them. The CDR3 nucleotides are TGTGCCAGCAGCTGGAGCTCCGGAGAGACCCAGTACTTC. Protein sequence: CASSWSSGETQYF.

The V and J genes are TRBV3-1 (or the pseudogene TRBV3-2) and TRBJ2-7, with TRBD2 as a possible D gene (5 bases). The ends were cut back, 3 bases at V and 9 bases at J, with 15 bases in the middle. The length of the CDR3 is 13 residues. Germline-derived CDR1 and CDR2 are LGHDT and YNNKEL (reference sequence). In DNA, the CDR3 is TGTGCCAGCAGCCAGGTGGGAGCCGGTGGGCAGTACTTC. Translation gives CASSQVGAGGQYF.

CDR3 in amino acids: CASSERQGASDTQYF. DNA for the CDR3: TGTGCCAGCAGCGAAAGACAGGGGGCCTCAGATACGCAGTATTTT. The chain has TRBV7-3 and TRBJ2-3; 10 bases map to TRBD1. V trimming: 5 bases; J trimming: 4 bases; junction bases outside the gene matches: 6. The germline gives CDR1 SGHTA, CDR2 FQGTGA. The CDR3 covers 15 residues.